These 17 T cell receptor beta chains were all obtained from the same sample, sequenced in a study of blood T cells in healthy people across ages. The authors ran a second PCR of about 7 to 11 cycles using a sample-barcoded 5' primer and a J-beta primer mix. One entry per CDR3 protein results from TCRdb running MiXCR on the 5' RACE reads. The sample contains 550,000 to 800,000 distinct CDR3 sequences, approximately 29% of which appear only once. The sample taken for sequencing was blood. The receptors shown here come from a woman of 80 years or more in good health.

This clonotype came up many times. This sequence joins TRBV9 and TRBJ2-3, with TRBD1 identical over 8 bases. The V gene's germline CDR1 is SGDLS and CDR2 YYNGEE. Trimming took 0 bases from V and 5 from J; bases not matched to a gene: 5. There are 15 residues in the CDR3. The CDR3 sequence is CASSVDAGGEDTQYF. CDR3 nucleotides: TGTGCCAGCAGCGTAGATGCAGGGGGCGAAGATACGCAGTATTTT.

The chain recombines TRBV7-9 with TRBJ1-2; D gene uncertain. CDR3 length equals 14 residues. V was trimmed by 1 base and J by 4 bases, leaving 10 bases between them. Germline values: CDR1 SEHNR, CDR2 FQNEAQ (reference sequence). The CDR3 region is CASSLERGSYGYTF. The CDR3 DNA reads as TGTGCCAGCAGCTTAGAGCGGGGAAGCTATGGCTACACCTTC.

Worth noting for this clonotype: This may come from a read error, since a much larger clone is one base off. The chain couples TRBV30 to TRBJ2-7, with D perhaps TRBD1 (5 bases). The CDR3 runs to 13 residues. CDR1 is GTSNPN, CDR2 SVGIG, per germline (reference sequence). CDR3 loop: CAWSVQASHEQYF. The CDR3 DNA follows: TGTGCCTGGAGTGTACAGGCCTCCCACGAGCAGTACTTC.

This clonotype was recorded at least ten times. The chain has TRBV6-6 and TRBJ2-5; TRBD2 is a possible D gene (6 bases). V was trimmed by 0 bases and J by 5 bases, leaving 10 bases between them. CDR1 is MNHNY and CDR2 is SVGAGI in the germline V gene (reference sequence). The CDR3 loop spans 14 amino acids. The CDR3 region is CASSYSNLAETQYF. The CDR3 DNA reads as TGTGCCAGCAGTTACTCTAATCTAGCGGAGACCCAGTACTTC.

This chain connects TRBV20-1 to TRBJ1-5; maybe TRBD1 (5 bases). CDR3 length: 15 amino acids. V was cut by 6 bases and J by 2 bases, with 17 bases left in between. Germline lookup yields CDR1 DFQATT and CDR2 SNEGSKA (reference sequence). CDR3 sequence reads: CSASFSRGRNQPQHF. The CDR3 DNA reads TGCAGTGCCTCGTTTAGCCGGGGCCGCAATCAGCCCCAGCATTTT.

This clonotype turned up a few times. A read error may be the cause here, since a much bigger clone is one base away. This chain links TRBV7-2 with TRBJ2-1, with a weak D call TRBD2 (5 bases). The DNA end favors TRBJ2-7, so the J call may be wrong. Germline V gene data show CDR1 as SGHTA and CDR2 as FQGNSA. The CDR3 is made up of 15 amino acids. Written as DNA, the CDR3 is TGTGCCAGCACCCACAGTGGGAGCTCCTACAATGAGCAGTACTTC. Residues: CASTHSGSSYNEQYF.

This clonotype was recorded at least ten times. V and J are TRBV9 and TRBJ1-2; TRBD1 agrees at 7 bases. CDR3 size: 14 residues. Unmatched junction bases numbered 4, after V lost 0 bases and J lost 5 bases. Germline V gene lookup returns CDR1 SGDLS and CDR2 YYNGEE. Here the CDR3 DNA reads TGTGCCAGCAGCGTAGGTGAGGGGGCGTATGGCTACACCTTC. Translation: CASSVGEGAYGYTF.

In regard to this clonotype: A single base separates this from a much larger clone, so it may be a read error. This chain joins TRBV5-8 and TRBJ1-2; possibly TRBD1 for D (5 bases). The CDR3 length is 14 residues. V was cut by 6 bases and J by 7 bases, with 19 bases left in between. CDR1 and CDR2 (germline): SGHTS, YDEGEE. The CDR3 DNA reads TGTGCCAGCACCCCGAGGGAGGGGACCTGTGGCTACACCTTC. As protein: CASTPREGTCGYTF.

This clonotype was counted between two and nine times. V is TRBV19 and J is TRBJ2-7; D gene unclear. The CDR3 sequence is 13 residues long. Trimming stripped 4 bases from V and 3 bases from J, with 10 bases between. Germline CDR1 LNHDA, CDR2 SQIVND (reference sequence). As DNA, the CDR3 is TGTGCCAGTAGTAATAAGGGTTTCTACGAGCAGTACTTC. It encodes CASSNKGFYEQYF.

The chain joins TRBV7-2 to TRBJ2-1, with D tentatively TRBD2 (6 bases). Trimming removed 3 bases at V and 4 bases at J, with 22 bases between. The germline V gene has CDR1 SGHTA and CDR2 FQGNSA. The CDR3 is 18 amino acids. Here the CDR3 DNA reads TGTGCCAGCAGCTTTGCCCCCTCGCGGGGCACCAGATACAATGAGCAGTTCTTC. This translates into CASSFAPSRGTRYNEQFF.

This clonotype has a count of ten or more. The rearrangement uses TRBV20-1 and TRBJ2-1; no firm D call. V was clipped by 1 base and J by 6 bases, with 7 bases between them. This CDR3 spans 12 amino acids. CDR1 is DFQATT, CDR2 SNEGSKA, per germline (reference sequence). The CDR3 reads CSARGLVNEQFF. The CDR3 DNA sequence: TGCAGTGCTAGAGGGCTAGTCAATGAGCAGTTCTTC.

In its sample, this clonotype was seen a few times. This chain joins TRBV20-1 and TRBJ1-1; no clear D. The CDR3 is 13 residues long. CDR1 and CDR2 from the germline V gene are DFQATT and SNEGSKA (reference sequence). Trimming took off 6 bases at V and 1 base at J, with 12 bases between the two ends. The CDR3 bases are TGCAGTGCCGCGAAAGGGAGGAACACTGAAGCTTTCTTT. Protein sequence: CSAAKGRNTEAFF.

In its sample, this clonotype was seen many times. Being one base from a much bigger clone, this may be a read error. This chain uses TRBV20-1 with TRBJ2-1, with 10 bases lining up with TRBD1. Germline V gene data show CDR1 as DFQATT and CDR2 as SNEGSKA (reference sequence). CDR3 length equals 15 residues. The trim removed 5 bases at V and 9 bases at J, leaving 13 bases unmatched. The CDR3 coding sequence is TGCAGTGCTTCTAAGTGCGGGACAGGGGTCGGTGAGCAGTTCTTC. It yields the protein CSASKCGTGVGEQFF.

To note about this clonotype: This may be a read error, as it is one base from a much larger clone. The CDR3 DNA reads as TGTGCCAGCTCCGGGACTAGCGGGGGGGTGAGCTCCTACAATGAGCAGTACTTC. The encoded protein is CASSGTSGGVSSYNEQYF. J is TRBJ2-1 and V is TRBV18, with 16 bases lining up with TRBD2. The J call is doubtful: the DNA matches TRBJ2-7 better. Looked up from germline, CDR1 is KGHSH and CDR2 is LQKENI. CDR3 length: 18 amino acids.

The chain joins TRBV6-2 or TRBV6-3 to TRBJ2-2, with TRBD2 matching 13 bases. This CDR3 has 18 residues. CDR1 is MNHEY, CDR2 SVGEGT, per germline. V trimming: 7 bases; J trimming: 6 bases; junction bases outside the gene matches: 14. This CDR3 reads CASTRLAGGSESPGELFF. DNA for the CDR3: TGTGCCAGCACACGACTAGCGGGGGGCTCAGAAAGTCCCGGGGAGCTGTTTTTT.

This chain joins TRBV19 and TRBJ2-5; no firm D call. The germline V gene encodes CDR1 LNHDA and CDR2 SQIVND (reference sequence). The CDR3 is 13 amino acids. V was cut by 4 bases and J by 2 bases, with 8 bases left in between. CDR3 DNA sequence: TGTGCCAGTAGTACGACACGTCAAGAGACCCAGTACTTC. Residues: CASSTTRQETQYF.

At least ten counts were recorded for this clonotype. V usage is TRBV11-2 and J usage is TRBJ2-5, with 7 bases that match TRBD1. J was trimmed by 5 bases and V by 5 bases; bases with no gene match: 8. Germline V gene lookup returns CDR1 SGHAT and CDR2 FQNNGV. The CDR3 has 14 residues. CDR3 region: CASSARQGRETQYF. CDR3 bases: TGTGCCAGCAGCGCACGACAGGGACGGGAGACCCAGTACTTC.